This TCR beta chain emerged from a study of T cells in localized non-small cell lung cancer. Sequencing was performed with immunoSEQ multiplex PCR; in TCRdb, only in-frame clones are kept and a portion is missing. Here the sample spans 2,500 to 3,500 clones, 34% being singletons. Trimming removed 6 bases from V and 2 bases from J; junction bases left unmatched: 4. Germline V CDR1 and CDR2: MNHGY, SAAAGT. This CDR3 comprises 14 residues. In this sample, this clone is medium-sized. The clonotype comes from a female donor of 60 years or more with stage I lung adenocarcinoma. Sequenced here: lung tumor tissue, sampled before any cancer treatment. This chain connects TRBV6-8 to TRBJ2-3, with 8 bases lining up with TRBD1. CDR3 DNA: TGTGCCAGCAGGCCAGGGGGCCCCACAGATACGCAGTATTTT. This sequence encodes CASRPGGPTDTQYF.